This TCR beta chain emerged from a study of patients and donors after allogeneic stem cell transplantation. TCRdb redid the calling of the RT-PCR reads with MiXCR, one entry per CDR3 protein. The sample contains about 410,000 distinct CDR3 sequences, 16% of which appear only once. Sequenced sample: blood, either unsorted or a sorted T cell fraction (not recorded which). The clonotype comes from a human donor who was either an allogeneic HSCT recipient or a stem cell or donor lymphocyte infusion donor (not recorded which). It is not recorded whose cells these are; they may come from a transplant donor.

The CDR3 sequence: CASSFGSGDEQYF. In nucleotides, the CDR3 is TGTGCCAGCAGTTTTGGCAGCGGGGACGAGCAGTACTTC. The genes are TRBV12-3 or TRBV12-4 and TRBJ2-7, with TRBD2 matching over 7 bases. This CDR3 is 13 amino acids long. Germline trimming cut 3 bases from V and 5 bases from J; bases unmatched to any gene: 4.